Below are 29 T cell receptor beta chains sequenced from a single sample in a study of OX40 agonist ivuxolimab in advanced cancers. Assay: immunoSEQ multiplex PCR; the TCRdb copy retains only in-frame clones and omits some. The sample records about 28,000 clones, around four fifths being singletons. Sequences were derived from CD4+ or CD8+ T cells sorted from blood, sampled in a trial of the OX40 agonist ivuxolimab. The receptor source for this set is an adult with an advanced solid tumor such as melanoma, head and neck, liver or kidney cancer.

The gene calls are TRBV14 and TRBJ2-3; 13 bases match TRBD2. Germline CDR1 and CDR2: SGHDN and FVKESK. With V trimmed by 4 bases and J by 2 bases, 9 bases remained unmatched. This CDR3 region has 18 residues. The CDR3: CASSLLPGLAGTTDTQYF. The CDR3 DNA follows: TGTGCCAGCAGCCTTTTACCGGGACTAGCGGGAACCACAGATACGCAGTATTTT.

Concerning this clone: An end of the junction differs from the germline gene, which may be a read error. V gene TRBV5-8 combines with J gene TRBJ1-1; no clear D gene. CDR3 length: 10 residues. Germline V gene data show CDR1 as SGHTS and CDR2 as YDEGEE. The CDR3 DNA is TGTGCCAGCAGTAACATCCGGAACACTTTT. Translation: CASSNIRNTF. The full variable domain, completed using reference TRBV5-8 and TRBJ1-1, is EAGVTQSPTHLIKTRGQQATLRCSPISGHTSVYWYQQALGLGLQFLLWYDEGEERNRGNFPPRFSGRQFPNYSSELNVNALELEDSALYLCASSNIRNTFGQGTRLTVV.

V usage is TRBV7-6 and J usage is TRBJ2-1, with TRBD2 matching over 7 bases. Losses at the gene ends were 5 bases for V and 4 bases for J; bases not matched to a gene: 5. Germline V CDR1 and CDR2: SGHVS, FNYEAQ. This CDR3 is 14 amino acids long. The CDR3 coding sequence is TGTGCCAGCAGCAACACCGGGGGGTACAATGAGCAGTTCTTC. This translates into CASSNTGGYNEQFF.

The chain combines TRBV4-1 with TRBJ1-5; D remains unclear. This CDR3 is 15 amino acids long. V was cut by 4 bases and J by 0 bases, with 10 bases left in between. Looked up from germline, CDR1 is MGHRA and CDR2 is YSYEKL. The CDR3, as DNA: TGCGCCAGCAGCCGCGACCCATATAGCAATCAGCCCCAGCATTTT. It is translated as CASSRDPYSNQPQHF.

The chain carries TRBV19 and TRBJ1-1; 8 bases align to TRBD1. The germline V gene encodes CDR1 LNHDA and CDR2 SQIVND (reference sequence). The CDR3 has 15 residues. V was pared by 5 bases and J by 0 bases, with 5 bases of the junction left unmatched. The DNA of the CDR3 is TGTGCCAGTAGTTCCGACAGGGGCCTGAACACTGAAGCTTTCTTT. It yields the protein CASSSDRGLNTEAFF.

This sequence joins TRBV7-3 and TRBJ2-3, with 10 bases lining up with TRBD2. Germline V gene data show CDR1 as SGHTA and CDR2 as FQGTGA. The CDR3 extends over 15 amino acids. Trimming took 3 bases from V and 3 from J; bases not matched to a gene: 3. The CDR3 DNA reads as TGTGCCAGCAGCTTCACTAGCGGGGCAACAGATACGCAGTATTTT. The encoded protein is CASSFTSGATDTQYF.

This clone has only a few counts. The chain is built from TRBV9 and TRBJ1-2; 7 nucleotides align to TRBD1. After removal of 3 bases from V and 0 bases from J, the junction contained 5 bases not matched to a gene. The CDR3 runs 15 residues. Per the germline V gene, CDR1 is SGDLS and CDR2 is YYNGEE. The CDR3 region is CASSGRTGPNYGYTF. CDR3 nucleotide sequence: TGTGCCAGCAGCGGGCGGACAGGCCCTAACTATGGCTACACCTTC.

Written as DNA, the CDR3 is TGTGCCAGCGCCGGGCCTGGGGTCAGCTACGAGCAGTACTTC. Protein: CASAGPGVSYEQYF. The rearrangement links TRBV2 to TRBJ2-7; D ambiguous. Germline CDR1 reads SNHLY; CDR2 reads FYNNEI. V was pared by 8 bases and J by 3 bases, with 17 bases between. The CDR3 is 14 residues long.

V usage is TRBV2 and J usage is TRBJ2-7; D not resolved. Deletions cut 4 bases from V and 2 bases from J, with 9 bases between. CDR1 is SNHLY, CDR2 FYNNEI, per germline. This CDR3 region has 13 residues. The CDR3 is CASSGVETYEQYF. The CDR3 DNA is TGTGCCAGCAGTGGAGTAGAAACCTACGAGCAGTACTTC.

This clone has only one observation. V usage is TRBV7-2 and J usage is TRBJ1-2; 8 positions match TRBD1. Germline lookup yields CDR1 SGHTA and CDR2 FQGNSA. This CDR3 is 14 amino acids long. V lost 3 bases to trimming and J lost 2 bases; unmatched junction nucleotides: 2. CDR3 in amino acids: CASSFYRGNYGYTF. CDR3 in DNA: TGTGCCAGCAGCTTTTACAGGGGGAACTATGGCTACACCTTC.

The chain couples TRBV6-1 to TRBJ1-6; a possible D gene is TRBD1 (5 bases). V gave up 6 bases and J gave up 6 bases, with 15 bases separating them. Germline V CDR1 and CDR2: MNHNS, SASEGT. CDR3 length: 15 amino acids. As DNA, the CDR3 is TGTGCCAGCAGCCAGGGTGATGAAATTAATTCACCCCTCCACTTT. Translated: CASSQGDEINSPLHF.

V usage is TRBV5-6 and J usage is TRBJ1-2; no firm D call. The V end was cut by 0 bases, the J end by 11 bases, with 11 bases between. The length of the CDR3 is 12 residues. Germline CDR1 SGHDT, CDR2 YYEEEE. CDR3 DNA: TGTGCCAGCAGCTTGGCGAGGGATGCGTACACCTTC. Translation: CASSLARDAYTF.

The chain uses TRBV2 and TRBJ1-2; D is undetermined. V was shortened by 2 bases and J by 5 bases, with 15 bases between the two germline ends. The CDR3 runs 15 residues. Germline CDR1 reads SNHLY; CDR2 reads FYNNEI. CDR3: CASSESNGPKYGYTF. The CDR3 DNA reads TGTGCCAGCAGTGAATCGAATGGACCCAAATATGGCTACACCTTC.

The chain recombines TRBV29-1 with TRBJ1-1; D is possibly TRBD1 (5 bases). Looked up from germline, CDR1 is SQVTM and CDR2 is ANQGSEA. V lost 6 bases and J 5 bases, leaving 13 bases between the germline ends. There are 12 residues in the CDR3. The CDR3 loop is CSVRFGGTEAFF. CDR3 in DNA: TGCAGCGTGCGATTTGGGGGAACTGAAGCTTTCTTT. The complete variable domain, with remaining parts taken from reference TRBV29-1 and TRBJ1-1, reads SAVISQKPSRDICQRGTSLTIQCQVDSQVTMMFWYRQQPGQSLTLIATANQGSEATYESGFVIDKFPISRPNLTFSTLTVSNMSPEDSSIYLCSVRFGGTEAFFGQGTRLTVV.

V gene TRBV7-8 combines with J gene TRBJ2-3; D is possibly TRBD1 or TRBD2 (5 bases each). CDR3 length equals 15 residues. The V end lost 2 bases, the J end lost 5 bases, and 14 bases lay between the germline ends. The V gene's germline CDR1 is SGHVS and CDR2 FQNEAQ. In DNA, the CDR3 is TGTGCCAGCAGCTTACTTTCCGGGACCCGAGATACGCAGTATTTT. Its protein is CASSLLSGTRDTQYF.

V gene TRBV9 combines with J gene TRBJ2-7; 8 bases align to TRBD1. CDR3 length: 14 amino acids. The ends lost 4 bases at V and 4 bases at J; junction bases unmatched: 7. Per the germline V gene, CDR1 is SGDLS and CDR2 is YYNGEE. In DNA, the CDR3 is TGTGCCAGCAGCCCCAGGGGGCTTGGTTACGAGCAGTACTTC. It translates to CASSPRGLGYEQYF.

This rearrangement joins TRBV2 to TRBJ2-7; 7 bases map to TRBD1. CDR3 length: 15 amino acids. Losses at the gene ends were 4 bases for V and 3 bases for J; bases not matched to a gene: 9. The germline gives CDR1 SNHLY, CDR2 FYNNEI. The CDR3 is CASSAGTVNVYEQYF. DNA for the CDR3: TGTGCCAGCAGTGCCGGGACAGTTAATGTCTACGAGCAGTACTTC.

This chain uses TRBV28 with TRBJ2-1, with TRBD2 matching 9 bases. V was pared by 2 bases and J by 2 bases, with 13 bases of the junction left unmatched. The CDR3 extends over 19 amino acids. In germline, CDR1 is MDHEN, CDR2 SYDVKM. This CDR3 is CASSLVGLASGAAYNEQFF. DNA for the CDR3: TGTGCCAGCAGTTTAGTGGGACTAGCCTCCGGAGCAGCCTACAATGAGCAGTTCTTC.

The chain employs TRBV4-3 and TRBJ2-1; the match to TRBD1 covers 9 bases. CDR3 length: 15 residues. Germline V gene data show CDR1 as LGHNA and CDR2 as YSLEER. The V segment lost 3 bases and the J segment 3 bases; nucleotides outside the gene matches: 3. The CDR3 region is CASSQSTGGYNEQFF. The CDR3 coding sequence is TGCGCCAGCAGCCAGTCGACAGGGGGCTACAATGAGCAGTTCTTC.

The chain combines TRBV27 with TRBJ2-3; TRBD2 matches at 15 bases. Germline V gene sequence: CDR1 MNHEY, CDR2 SMNVEV (reference sequence). V was pared by 6 bases and J by 0 bases, with 4 bases of the junction left unmatched. This CDR3 is built from 17 residues. The CDR3 spells CASRGLAGGTSTDTQYF. The CDR3 nucleotides read TGTGCCAGCAGAGGACTAGCGGGGGGGACTAGCACAGATACGCAGTATTTT.

The V gene is TRBV6-1, the J gene TRBJ1-1; unclear D gene. V gave up 6 bases and J gave up 6 bases, with 20 bases separating them. Germline lookup yields CDR1 MNHNS and CDR2 SASEGT. The CDR3 consists of 15 residues. In DNA, the CDR3 is TGTGCCAGCAGCGACCCCCGTGCAGGAAAGGCTGAAGCTTTCTTT. Translated, it gives CASSDPRAGKAEAFF.

The V and J genes are TRBV2 and TRBJ1-4, with 7 bases matching TRBD1. Germline CDR1 reads SNHLY; CDR2 reads FYNNEI. V shed 7 bases and J 0 bases; nucleotides not matched to a gene: 5. This CDR3 contains 15 residues. The CDR3 region is CASTGQVATNEKLFF. The CDR3 DNA follows: TGTGCCAGCACTGGACAGGTGGCAACTAATGAAAAACTGTTTTTT.

This clone has a handful of counts. V usage is TRBV7-9 and J usage is TRBJ1-1; 7 bases align to TRBD1. From germline, CDR1 is SEHNR and CDR2 FQNEAQ (reference sequence). V lost 2 bases and J lost 4; bases outside the gene matches: 4. This CDR3 is built from 14 residues. Here the CDR3 reads CASSLPQGGTEAFF. The CDR3 bases are TGTGCCAGCAGCTTACCTCAGGGGGGCACTGAAGCTTTCTTT. Using reference TRBV7-9 and TRBJ1-1 for the parts outside the CDR3, the full variable domain is DTGVSQNPRHKITKRGQNVTFRCDPISEHNRLYWYRQTLGQGPEFLTYFQNEAQLEKSRLLSDRFSAERPKGSFSTLEIQRTEQGDSAMYLCASSLPQGGTEAFFGQGTRLTVV.

This clone was observed a single time. The chain combines TRBV25-1 with TRBJ2-1, with D unresolved. Germline V gene sequence: CDR1 MGHDK, CDR2 SYGVNS. The length of the CDR3 is 11 residues. Trimming removed 3 bases at V and 9 bases at J, with 6 bases between. This CDR3 is CASSERTEQFF. For the CDR3, the DNA is TGTGCCAGCAGTGAGCGAACTGAGCAGTTCTTC. Supplemented by reference TRBV25-1 and TRBJ2-1, the full variable domain reads EADIYQTPRYLVIGTGKKITLECSQTMGHDKMYWYQQDPGMELHLIHYSYGVNSTEKGDLSSESTVSRIRTEHFPLTLESARPSHTSQYLCASSERTEQFFGPGTRLTVL.

The V call is TRBV4-1, the J call TRBJ2-1; TRBD1 aligns across 9 bases. J was trimmed by 5 bases and V by 5 bases; bases with no gene match: 10. Germline V gene sequence: CDR1 MGHRA, CDR2 YSYEKL. The CDR3 consists of 16 residues. DNA of the CDR3: TGCGCCAGCAGCAGAGGGCGGGGACAGGGAGACAATGAGCAGTTCTTC. Its translation is CASSRGRGQGDNEQFF.

The chain recombines TRBV4-2 with TRBJ2-1; 9 bases are shared with TRBD2. This CDR3 has 18 amino acids. Germline lookup yields CDR1 LGHNA and CDR2 YNFKEQ. V gave up 1 base and J gave up 0 bases; unmatched junction bases: 7. The CDR3 DNA reads as TGTGCCAGCAGCCAAGTTTTAGCGGGGGCTTCCTCCTACAATGAGCAGTTCTTC. It translates to CASSQVLAGASSYNEQFF.

The V and J genes are TRBV12-5 and TRBJ2-7, with D uncertain. Germline V CDR1 and CDR2: LGHNT, FRNRAP. Trimming left V 6 bases short and J 1 base short, with 10 bases between. The CDR3 sequence is 13 residues long. Here the CDR3 reads CASGPVGSYEQYF. The CDR3 DNA follows: TGTGCTAGTGGCCCGGTAGGATCCTACGAGCAGTACTTC.

This rearrangement joins TRBV27 to TRBJ2-2; tentatively, D is TRBD2 (7 bases). The V gene lost 1 base and the J gene lost 0 bases, with 9 bases spanning the gap. The CDR3 contains 16 residues. Per the germline V gene, CDR1 is MNHEY and CDR2 is SMNVEV (reference sequence). DNA of the CDR3: TGTGCCAGCAGTTTATGGGGGGGCCCGAACACCGGGGAGCTGTTTTTT. Its translation: CASSLWGGPNTGELFF.

The chain couples TRBV10-2 to TRBJ1-1; D remains ambiguous. The CDR3 totals 12 residues. Trimming took off 6 bases at V and 1 base at J, with 6 bases between the two ends. CDR1 is WSHSY, CDR2 SAAADI, per germline. CDR3 loop: CASSHGNTEAFF. The CDR3 nucleotides read TGCGCCAGCAGCCATGGGAACACTGAAGCTTTCTTT.